These T cell receptor beta chains were read from a single sample in a study of regulatory T cells in long-lasting Graves disease. One entry per CDR3 protein, called by TCRdb with MiXCR from the multiplex PCR reads. The sample lists over 500,000 distinct CDR3 sequences; around 15% were seen once. Another study also made use of these data, one on T cells in Graves' hyperthyroidism and ophthalmopathy.

Material: peripheral blood mononuclear cells (PBMCs), obtained at new diagnosis, from a patient treated with antithyroid drugs. Receptors were obtained from a woman aged 25 to 45 with Graves disease. CDR3s include the opening cysteine and the closing phenylalanine or tryptophan. The order of the fields is clone size, D gene, J gene, V gene, CDR3 protein, CDR3 DNA. The D gene is left open where the match is weak. Where a row states a size, it is once, few, many or the class of an expanded clone; other rows omit it.

clone size: many; D gene: NA; J gene: TRBJ1-2; V gene: TRBV2; CDR3 protein: CASAEGTPFYGYTF; CDR3 DNA: TGTGCCAGCGCTGAGGGGACCCCTTTCTATGGCTACACCTTC
clone size: NA; D gene: TRBD1; J gene: TRBJ2-7; V gene: TRBV6-2/TRBV6-3; CDR3 protein: CASSLQGTSNEQYF; CDR3 DNA: TGTGCCAGCAGTCTACAGGGGACGTCAAACGAGCAGTACTTC
clone size: many; D gene: TRBD1; J gene: TRBJ1-6; V gene: TRBV20-1; CDR3 protein: CSAQGQGGSYNSPLHF; CDR3 DNA: TGCAGTGCTCAAGGACAGGGGGGGTCCTATAATTCACCCCTCCACTTT
clone size: many; D gene: NA; J gene: TRBJ1-1; V gene: TRBV11-2; CDR3 protein: CASSASRVGAFF; CDR3 DNA: TGTGCCAGCAGCGCGAGTAGGGTCGGAGCTTTCTTT
clone size: many; D gene: TRBD1; J gene: TRBJ1-2; V gene: TRBV11-2; CDR3 protein: CASSSQGGGKYGYTF; CDR3 DNA: TGTGCCAGCAGCTCACAGGGAGGGGGCAAATATGGCTACACCTTC
clone size: many; D gene: TRBD2; J gene: TRBJ2-5; V gene: TRBV20-1; CDR3 protein: CSGQRGQETQYF; CDR3 DNA: TGCAGTGGCCAGCGGGGGCAAGAGACCCAGTACTTC
clone size: NA; D gene: NA; J gene: TRBJ2-3; V gene: TRBV19; CDR3 protein: CASSIFGGVTDTQYF; CDR3 DNA: TGTGCCAGTAGTATCTTCGGCGGGGTCACAGATACGCAGTATTTT
clone size: few; D gene: NA; J gene: TRBJ2-5; V gene: TRBV20-1; CDR3 protein: CSAGRTVPRETQYF; CDR3 DNA: TGCAGTGCAGGGAGGACAGTCCCCCGCGAGACCCAGTACTTC
clone size: many; D gene: NA; J gene: TRBJ2-7; V gene: TRBV12-3/TRBV12-4; CDR3 protein: CASSLALGIEQYF; CDR3 DNA: TGTGCCAGCAGTTTAGCGCTGGGGATCGAGCAGTACTTC
clone size: NA; D gene: NA; J gene: TRBJ2-1; V gene: TRBV18; CDR3 protein: CASSPLIGAYNEQFF; CDR3 DNA: TGTGCCAGCTCACCTTTAATCGGGGCCTACAATGAGCAGTTCTTC
clone size: many; D gene: NA; J gene: TRBJ1-5; V gene: TRBV2; CDR3 protein: CASSGDLNQPQHF; CDR3 DNA: TGTGCCAGCAGTGGGGACCTCAATCAGCCCCAGCATTTT
clone size: NA; D gene: TRBD2; J gene: TRBJ2-1; V gene: TRBV15; CDR3 protein: CATSRDLSGRNNEQFF; CDR3 DNA: TGTGCCACCAGCAGAGATCTGAGCGGGAGGAACAATGAGCAGTTCTTC
clone size: many; D gene: NA; J gene: TRBJ1-3; V gene: TRBV12-3/TRBV12-4; CDR3 protein: CASSVRGAGNTIYF; CDR3 DNA: TGTGCCAGCAGTGTCAGGGGCGCTGGAAACACCATATATTTT
clone size: NA; D gene: TRBD1; J gene: TRBJ2-7; V gene: TRBV6-1; CDR3 protein: CASGQVPYEQYF; CDR3 DNA: TGTGCCAGCGGACAGGTACCCTACGAGCAGTACTTC
clone size: many; D gene: NA; J gene: TRBJ2-7; V gene: TRBV11-2; CDR3 protein: CASSLVAGRTYEQYF; CDR3 DNA: TGTGCCAGCAGCTTAGTCGCCGGCAGGACCTACGAGCAGTACTTC
clone size: once; D gene: NA; J gene: TRBJ1-5; V gene: TRBV28; CDR3 protein: CASSLFGTTGRQPQHF; CDR3 DNA: TGTGCCAGCAGTTTATTTGGGACAACGGGGCGTCAGCCCCAGCATTTT
clone size: many; D gene: NA; J gene: TRBJ2-5; V gene: TRBV28; CDR3 protein: CASSTLTPVGQETQYF; CDR3 DNA: TGTGCCAGCAGTACCCTGACTCCCGTCGGCCAAGAGACCCAGTACTTC
clone size: many; D gene: NA; J gene: TRBJ1-2; V gene: TRBV6-5; CDR3 protein: CASSYAGTDYGYTF; CDR3 DNA: TGTGCCAGCAGTTACGCAGGGACTGACTATGGCTACACCTTC
clone size: NA; D gene: TRBD1; J gene: TRBJ1-2; V gene: TRBV7-2; CDR3 protein: CASSPRTGGTYGYTF; CDR3 DNA: TGTGCCAGCAGCCCCCGGACAGGGGGGACCTATGGCTACACCTTC
clone size: many; D gene: TRBD1; J gene: TRBJ1-6; V gene: TRBV27; CDR3 protein: CASSLSETGGNSPLHF; CDR3 DNA: TGTGCCAGCAGTTTATCGGAGACAGGGGGAAATTCACCCCTCCACTTT
clone size: few; D gene: NA; J gene: TRBJ2-3; V gene: TRBV2; CDR3 protein: CASSEWQVYTDTQYF; CDR3 DNA: TGTGCCAGCAGTGAATGGCAGGTCTACACAGATACGCAGTATTTT
clone size: once; D gene: TRBD2; J gene: TRBJ2-7; V gene: TRBV3-1; CDR3 protein: CASSPSGPSYEQYF; CDR3 DNA: TGTGCCAGCAGCCCTAGCGGTCCCTCCTACGAGCAGTACTTC
clone size: many; D gene: NA; J gene: TRBJ2-2; V gene: TRBV30; CDR3 protein: CAWGLRAGELFF; CDR3 DNA: TGTGCCTGGGGACTAAGGGCCGGGGAGCTGTTTTTT
clone size: NA; D gene: TRBD1; J gene: TRBJ1-6; V gene: TRBV9; CDR3 protein: CASRRDSGNSPLHF; CDR3 DNA: TGTGCCAGCAGAAGGGACAGCGGTAATTCACCCCTCCACTTT
clone size: few; D gene: NA; J gene: TRBJ2-1; V gene: TRBV28; CDR3 protein: CASSFLLGGNWNEQFF; CDR3 DNA: TGTGCCAGCAGTTTTCTTTTAGGAGGGAATTGGAATGAGCAGTTCTTC
clone size: many; D gene: NA; J gene: TRBJ2-3; V gene: TRBV11-2; CDR3 protein: CASSRVGTQYF; CDR3 DNA: TGTGCCAGCAGCCGCGTTGGCACGCAGTATTTT
clone size: many; D gene: NA; J gene: TRBJ1-1; V gene: TRBV28; CDR3 protein: CASSFGSLNTEAFF; CDR3 DNA: TGTGCCAGCAGTTTCGGGAGTCTGAACACTGAAGCTTTCTTT
clone size: NA; D gene: NA; J gene: TRBJ2-7; V gene: TRBV10-2; CDR3 protein: CASNGPAVSSYEQYF; CDR3 DNA: TGCGCCAGCAATGGGCCTGCGGTCAGCTCCTACGAGCAGTACTTC
clone size: few; D gene: TRBD2; J gene: TRBJ2-1; V gene: TRBV6-9; CDR3 protein: CASSYRSGRAGISNYNEQFF; CDR3 DNA: TGTGCCAGCAGTTACCGTAGCGGGAGGGCCGGTATCTCCAACTACAATGAGCAGTTCTTC
clone size: NA; D gene: NA; J gene: TRBJ2-7; V gene: TRBV4-1; CDR3 protein: CASSQVPSRIYEQYF; CDR3 DNA: TGCGCCAGCAGCCAAGTTCCTAGCAGAATCTACGAGCAGTACTTC
clone size: NA; D gene: TRBD1; J gene: TRBJ1-1; V gene: TRBV3-1; CDR3 protein: CASSQSQGTEAFF; CDR3 DNA: TGTGCCAGCAGCCAATCACAGGGGACTGAAGCTTTCTTT
clone size: many; D gene: NA; J gene: TRBJ2-3; V gene: TRBV7-9; CDR3 protein: CASSYTGFGTDTQYF; CDR3 DNA: TGTGCCAGCAGCTATACAGGCTTTGGCACAGATACGCAGTATTTT
clone size: NA; D gene: TRBD1; J gene: TRBJ1-2; V gene: TRBV14; CDR3 protein: CASSQDPWTGANYGYTF; CDR3 DNA: TGTGCCAGCAGCCAAGATCCATGGACAGGGGCTAACTATGGCTACACCTTC